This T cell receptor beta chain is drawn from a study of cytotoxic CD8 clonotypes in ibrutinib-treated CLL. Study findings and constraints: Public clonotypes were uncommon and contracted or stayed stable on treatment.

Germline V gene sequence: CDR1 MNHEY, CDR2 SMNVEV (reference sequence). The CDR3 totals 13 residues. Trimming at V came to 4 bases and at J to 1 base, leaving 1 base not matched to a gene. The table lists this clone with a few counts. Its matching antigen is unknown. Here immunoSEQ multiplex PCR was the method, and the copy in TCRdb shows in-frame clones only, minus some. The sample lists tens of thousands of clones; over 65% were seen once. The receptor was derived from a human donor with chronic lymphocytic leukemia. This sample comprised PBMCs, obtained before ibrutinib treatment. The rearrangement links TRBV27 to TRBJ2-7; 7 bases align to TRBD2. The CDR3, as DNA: TGTGCCAGCAGTTCGCGGGGGTCCTACGAGCAGTACTTC. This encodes CASSSRGSYEQYF.